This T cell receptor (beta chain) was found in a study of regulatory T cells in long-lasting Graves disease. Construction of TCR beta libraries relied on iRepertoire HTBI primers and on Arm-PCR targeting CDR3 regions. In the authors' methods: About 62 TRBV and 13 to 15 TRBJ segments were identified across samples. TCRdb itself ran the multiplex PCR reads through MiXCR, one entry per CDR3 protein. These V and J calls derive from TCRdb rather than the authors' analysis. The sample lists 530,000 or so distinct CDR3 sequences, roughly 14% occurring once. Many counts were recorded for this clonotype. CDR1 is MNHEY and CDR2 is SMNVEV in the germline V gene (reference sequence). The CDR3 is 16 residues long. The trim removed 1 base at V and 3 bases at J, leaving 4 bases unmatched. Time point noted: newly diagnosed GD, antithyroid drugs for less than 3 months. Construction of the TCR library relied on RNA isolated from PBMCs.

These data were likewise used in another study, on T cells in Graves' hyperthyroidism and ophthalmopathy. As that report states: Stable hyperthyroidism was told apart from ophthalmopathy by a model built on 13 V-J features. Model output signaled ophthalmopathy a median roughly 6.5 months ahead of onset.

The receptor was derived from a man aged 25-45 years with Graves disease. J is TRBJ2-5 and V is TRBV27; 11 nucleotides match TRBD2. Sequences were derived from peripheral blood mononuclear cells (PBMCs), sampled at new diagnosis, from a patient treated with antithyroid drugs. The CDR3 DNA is TGTGCCAGCAGTTTATTGTCTAGCGGGAGGAAAGAGACCCAGTACTTC. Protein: CASSLLSSGRKETQYF.